This is a list of T cell receptor beta chains from one sample in a study of T cells in Graves' hyperthyroidism and ophthalmopathy. TCRdb passed the multiplex PCR reads through MiXCR, listing each CDR3 protein once. Among approximately 640,000 distinct CDR3 sequences listed, roughly 17% were seen once. The sequenced sample consisted of blood. The receptors here all came from a man aged 50-59 years with Graves' hyperthyroidism. Each CDR3 is given with its conserved first and last residue. The D gene is left open where the match is weak. Some rows have no size entry. The others give once, few or many, or a class for an expanded clone.

TRBD2,TRBJ2-3,few,TRBV6-5,CASSYVASGSSDTQYF,TGTGCCAGCAGTTACGTGGCTAGCGGGAGTTCAGATACGCAGTATTTT
TRBD1,TRBJ2-7,many,TRBV2,CASKSGTGVPEQYF,TGTGCCAGCAAGTCCGGGACAGGGGTTCCCGAGCAGTACTTC
NA,TRBJ1-1,few,TRBV20-1,CSARTDNTEAFF,TGCAGTGCTAGGACGGATAACACTGAAGCTTTCTTT
NA,TRBJ2-1,few,TRBV6-6,CASSYSVSDRYNEQFF,TGTGCCAGCAGTTACTCTGTTTCGGACCGGTACAATGAGCAGTTCTTC
NA,TRBJ2-1,many,TRBV20-1,CSATSFGRRNEQFF,TGCAGTGCTACCTCCTTCGGTCGCCGCAATGAGCAGTTCTTC
NA,TRBJ2-5,NA,TRBV9,CASSGRGGGETQYF,TGTGCCAGCAGCGGCCGTGGGGGCGGGGAGACCCAGTACTTC
TRBD2,TRBJ2-7,many,TRBV28,CASRIAGGPYEQYF,TGTGCCAGCAGGATAGCGGGAGGGCCTTACGAGCAGTACTTC
TRBD1,TRBJ2-5,many,TRBV10-3,CAIRAGQGETQYF,TGTGCCATCAGGGCCGGACAGGGAGAGACCCAGTACTTC
NA,TRBJ2-3,many,TRBV5-1,CASSPGQSTDTQYF,TGTGCCAGCAGCCCCGGGCAGAGCACAGATACGCAGTATTTT
NA,TRBJ1-1,NA,TRBV7-9,CASSLLADTEAFF,TGTGCCAGCAGCTTATTGGCGGACACTGAAGCTTTCTTT
TRBD2,TRBJ2-1,NA,TRBV9,CASTQRESSYNEQFF,TGTGCCAGCACACAGCGGGAGTCGTCCTACAATGAGCAGTTCTTC
TRBD2,TRBJ2-1,many,TRBV28,CASSPYLAAPYNEQFF,TGTGCCAGCAGTCCCTACCTAGCGGCGCCCTACAATGAGCAGTTCTTC
TRBD2,TRBJ2-7,many,TRBV24-1,CATSDPGTSGYEQYF,TGTGCCACCAGTGACCCAGGGACTAGCGGCTACGAGCAGTACTTC
NA,TRBJ2-3,NA,TRBV29-1,CSVDGLLEISTDTQYF,TGCAGCGTTGATGGGCTCCTAGAAATCAGCACAGATACGCAGTATTTT
TRBD1,TRBJ2-1,NA,TRBV18,CASSPFGQEYNEQFF,TGTGCCAGCTCACCGTTTGGACAGGAGTACAATGAGCAGTTCTTC
TRBD2,TRBJ2-3,many,TRBV6-1,CASTTSGRLNTQYF,TGTGCCAGCACTACTAGCGGGAGATTAAATACGCAGTATTTT
TRBD2,TRBJ2-2,many,TRBV2,CASEGRSGTRTGELFF,TGTGCCAGTGAGGGAAGAAGCGGGACTAGGACCGGGGAGCTGTTTTTT
NA,TRBJ2-1,many,TRBV20-1,CSARSGRDEHNEQFF,TGCAGTGCTAGATCCGGCCGGGACGAGCACAATGAGCAGTTCTTC
TRBD1,TRBJ2-3,many,TRBV11-1,CASSIDRAFLTDTQYF,TGTGCCAGCAGCATCGACAGGGCATTCCTCACAGATACGCAGTATTTT
TRBD2,TRBJ2-5,few,TRBV14,CASSPRLAGTAETQYF,TGTGCCAGCAGCCCCAGACTAGCGGGAACTGCTGAGACCCAGTACTTC
TRBD2,TRBJ2-2,few,TRBV20-1,CSARDPRAGGGGELFF,TGCAGTGCTAGAGATCCCCGAGCGGGAGGGGGCGGGGAGCTGTTTTTT
TRBD1,TRBJ1-4,few,TRBV11-2,CASSSYRQGGVGGEKLFF,TGTGCCAGCAGCTCTTACCGACAGGGTGGGGTTGGCGGTGAAAAACTGTTTTTT
NA,TRBJ2-5,many,TRBV7-3,CASSLWGKRTHPADETQYF,TGTGCCAGCAGCCTCTGGGGAAAGCGAACCCACCCGGCGGACGAGACCCAGTACTTC
NA,TRBJ2-3,NA,TRBV27,CASRYSTDTQYF,TGTGCCAGCAGATACAGCACAGATACGCAGTATTTT
TRBD2,TRBJ2-1,many,TRBV29-1,CSGRLAGAGNEQFF,TGCAGCGGTCGACTAGCGGGAGCAGGCAATGAGCAGTTCTTC
TRBD1,TRBJ1-2,NA,TRBV5-1,CASSFRTGNYGYTF,TGCGCCAGCAGCTTTAGGACAGGGAACTATGGCTACACCTTC
NA,TRBJ2-7,NA,TRBV27,CATTRGDEQYF,TGTGCCACCACGAGAGGGGACGAGCAGTACTTC
NA,TRBJ2-7,NA,TRBV10-1,CATQEGRGGEQYF,TGCGCCACCCAAGAGGGGAGAGGTGGGGAGCAGTACTTC
TRBD1,TRBJ1-6,many,TRBV2,CASSMDRGGSPLHF,TGTGCCAGCAGCATGGACAGGGGAGGCTCACCCCTCCACTTT
NA,TRBJ2-3,NA,TRBV28,CASSPHELRRDTDTQYF,TGTGCCAGCAGTCCCCACGAATTACGCCGGGACACAGATACGCAGTATTTT
NA,TRBJ1-1,NA,TRBV4-1,CASNELLGNTEAFF,TGCGCCAGCAATGAGCTTCTAGGGAACACTGAAGCTTTCTTT